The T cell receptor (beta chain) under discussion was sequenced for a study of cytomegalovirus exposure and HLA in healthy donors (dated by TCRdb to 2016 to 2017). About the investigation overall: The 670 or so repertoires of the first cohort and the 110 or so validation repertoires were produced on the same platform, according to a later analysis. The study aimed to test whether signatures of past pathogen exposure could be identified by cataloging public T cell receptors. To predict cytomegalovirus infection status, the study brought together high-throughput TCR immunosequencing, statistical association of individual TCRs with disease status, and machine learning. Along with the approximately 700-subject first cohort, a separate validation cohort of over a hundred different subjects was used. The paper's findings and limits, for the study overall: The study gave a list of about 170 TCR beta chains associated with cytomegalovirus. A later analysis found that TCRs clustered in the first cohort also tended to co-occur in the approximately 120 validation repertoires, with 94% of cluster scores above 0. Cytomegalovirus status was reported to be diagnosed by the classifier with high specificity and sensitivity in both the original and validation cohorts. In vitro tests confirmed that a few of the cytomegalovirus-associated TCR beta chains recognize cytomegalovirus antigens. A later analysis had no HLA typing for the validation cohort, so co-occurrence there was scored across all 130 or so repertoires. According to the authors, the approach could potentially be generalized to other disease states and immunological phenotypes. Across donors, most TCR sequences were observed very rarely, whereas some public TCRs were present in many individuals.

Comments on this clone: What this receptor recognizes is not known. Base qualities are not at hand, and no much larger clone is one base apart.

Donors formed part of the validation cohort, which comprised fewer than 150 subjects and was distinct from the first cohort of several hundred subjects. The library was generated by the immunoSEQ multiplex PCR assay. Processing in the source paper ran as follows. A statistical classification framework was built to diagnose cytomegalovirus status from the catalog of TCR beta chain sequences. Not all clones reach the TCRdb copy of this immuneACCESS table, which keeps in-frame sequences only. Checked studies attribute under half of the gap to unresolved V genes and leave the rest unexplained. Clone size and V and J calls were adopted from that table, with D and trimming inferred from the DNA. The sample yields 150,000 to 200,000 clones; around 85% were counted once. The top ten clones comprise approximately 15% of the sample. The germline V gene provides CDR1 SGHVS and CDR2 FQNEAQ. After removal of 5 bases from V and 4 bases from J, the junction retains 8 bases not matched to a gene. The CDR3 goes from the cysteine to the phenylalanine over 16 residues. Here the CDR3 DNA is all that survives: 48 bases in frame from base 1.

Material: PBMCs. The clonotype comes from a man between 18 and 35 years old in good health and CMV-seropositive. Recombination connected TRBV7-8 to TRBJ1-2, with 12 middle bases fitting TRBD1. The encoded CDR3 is CASSLQGQGASYGYTF. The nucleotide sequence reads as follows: TGTGCCAGCAGCCTACAGGGACAGGGGGCTTCCTATGGCTACACCTTC.